This entry lists 20 T cell receptor beta chains sequenced from one sample in a study of blood T cells in healthy people across ages. Primers used in a second PCR of roughly 6 to 12 cycles were a sample-barcoded 5' primer and a J-beta primer mix. TCRdb itself ran the 5' RACE reads through MiXCR, one entry per CDR3 protein. The table lists hundreds of thousands of distinct CDR3 sequences, 25% of them singletons. These data are also associated with another study on T cells of mothers and their children.

Sequencing was carried out using blood. The origin of the receptors is a boy aged 5-17 years in good health.

This clonotype was detected a few times. The chain couples TRBV7-9 to TRBJ2-3; D call uncertain. Germline V gives CDR1 SEHNR, CDR2 FQNEAQ (reference sequence). Deletions cut 5 bases from V and 6 bases from J, with 12 bases between. CDR3 length: 13 amino acids. CDR3 sequence: CASSPLIEDTQYF. The CDR3 DNA reads as TGTGCCAGCAGCCCCCTCATAGAGGATACGCAGTATTTT.

V and J are TRBV6-6 and TRBJ2-7, with a weak D call TRBD1 (6 bases). The V end was cut by 2 bases, the J end by 6 bases, with 17 bases between. CDR1 and CDR2 (germline): MNHNY, SVGAGI (reference sequence). The length of the CDR3 is 15 residues. The CDR3: CASSYPGDRYVEQYF. DNA for the CDR3: TGTGCCAGCAGTTACCCAGGGGACCGCTACGTCGAGCAGTACTTC.

This clonotype has only a few counts. This chain links TRBV9 with TRBJ2-5; 7 nucleotides agree with TRBD1. The CDR3 extends over 15 amino acids. The V gene's germline CDR1 is SGDLS and CDR2 YYNGEE. V lost 3 bases, J lost 2 bases, and 7 bases stayed unmatched. The CDR3 DNA follows: TGTGCCAGCAGCGCAAACAGGGGCGGTCAAGAGACCCAGTACTTC. It translates to CASSANRGGQETQYF.

This clonotype was recorded a few times. The gene calls are TRBV14 and TRBJ2-5; 7 nucleotides match TRBD2. The trim removed 2 bases at V and 4 bases at J, leaving 7 bases unmatched. Germline CDR1 SGHDN, CDR2 FVKESK. CDR3 length: 15 amino acids. CDR3 sequence: CASSQIGGGRETQYF. The CDR3 nucleotides read TGTGCCAGCAGCCAAATCGGGGGAGGGAGAGAGACCCAGTACTTC.

This clonotype turned up a few times. The rearrangement joins TRBV29-1 to TRBJ2-6; D gene uncertain. CDR3 length: 13 residues. Germline assignment: CDR1 SQVTM and CDR2 ANQGSEA. V dropped 5 bases and J dropped 1 base, with 6 bases sitting between them. The CDR3 nucleotides are TGCAGCGTTTACGAATCTGGGGCCAACGTCCTGACTTTC. This sequence encodes CSVYESGANVLTF.

The rearrangement uses TRBV6-1 and TRBJ2-5; 7 bases map to TRBD2. The CDR3 sequence is 15 residues long. Germline CDR1 MNHNS, CDR2 SASEGT. The V segment lost 6 bases and the J segment 2 bases; nucleotides outside the gene matches: 9. CDR3 nucleotide sequence: TGTGCCAGCAGGGCACCCGGGGGGTTACAAGAGACCCAGTACTTC. This encodes CASRAPGGLQETQYF.

The chain links TRBV7-6 to TRBJ1-6, with D possibly TRBD1 on 5 matching bases. This CDR3 is 15 amino acids long. Germline values: CDR1 SGHVS, CDR2 FNYEAQ. V was trimmed by 5 bases and J by 0 bases, leaving 8 bases between them. The CDR3 spells CASSRDLSYNSPLHF. DNA of the CDR3: TGTGCCAGCAGCAGGGACCTCTCCTATAATTCACCCCTCCACTTT.

The J gene is TRBJ1-5, the V gene TRBV20-1; D might be TRBD1 (6 bases). The CDR3 runs 14 residues. CDR1 and CDR2 (germline): DFQATT, SNEGSKA (reference sequence). V was trimmed by 1 base and J by 7 bases, leaving 14 bases between them. The CDR3 bases are TGCAGTGCTAGAGTCGGGGGCGAAGAACAGCCCCAGCATTTT. This translates into CSARVGGEEQPQHF.

This clonotype was counted a few times. The chain has TRBV25-1 and TRBJ2-4; the match to TRBD2 covers 9 bases. After removal of 3 bases from V and 7 bases from J, the junction contained 4 bases not matched to a gene. The CDR3 sequence is 14 residues long. Germline V gives CDR1 MGHDK, CDR2 SYGVNS. CDR3 nucleotides: TGTGCCAGCAGTGATAGCGGGAGTGGGAACATTCAGTACTTC. Its translation is CASSDSGSGNIQYF.

This clonotype came up a few times. The genes are TRBV28 and TRBJ2-3, with D hard to call. CDR1 MDHEN and CDR2 SYDVKM come from the germline V gene. Trimming shortened V by 3 bases and J by 1 base, and 14 bases separated the two germline ends. CDR3 size: 16 residues. CDR3 in amino acids: CASSFKRVVGTDTQYF. The CDR3 DNA reads TGTGCCAGCAGTTTCAAACGGGTTGTCGGCACAGATACGCAGTATTTT.

This clonotype appeared a few times. This chain connects TRBV11-2 to TRBJ2-5, with D perhaps TRBD2 (6 bases). The germline V gene encodes CDR1 SGHAT and CDR2 FQNNGV. The CDR3 extends over 14 amino acids. V lost 1 base and J 2 bases, leaving 8 bases between the germline ends. The CDR3 DNA reads as TGTGCCAGCAGCTTAGCGGGGGAACAAGAGACCCAGTACTTC. This gives the protein CASSLAGEQETQYF.

The CDR3 sequence: CASSYSSSGTDTEAFF. The CDR3 region has the DNA TGTGCCAGCAGTTACTCGAGTTCGGGGACGGATACTGAAGCTTTCTTT. The chain couples TRBV6-5 to TRBJ1-1, with D perhaps TRBD1 (5 bases). V was cut by 0 bases and J by 5 bases, with 16 bases left in between. CDR1 is MNHEY and CDR2 is SVGAGI in the germline V gene. The CDR3 runs 16 residues.

Notes on this clonotype: An end of the junction does not agree with germline; a read error may underlie this. This chain uses TRBV12-3 or TRBV12-4 with TRBJ2-1, with D tentatively TRBD2 (5 bases). The CDR3 extends over 12 amino acids. CDR3 residues: CASSFGPDERYF. The CDR3 bases are TGTGCCAGCAGTTTTGGACCGGACGAGCGGTACTTC.

The rearrangement links TRBV10-3 to TRBJ2-5; D remains ambiguous. With the DNA end fitting TRBJ2-7 better, the J assignment may be wrong. This CDR3 comprises 9 residues. Germline V CDR1 and CDR2: ENHRY, SYGVKD. The CDR3 region is CAIMYEQYF. The DNA of the CDR3 is TGTGCCATTATGTACGAGCAGTACTTC.

This chain joins TRBV7-9 and TRBJ1-1; D remains unclear. The CDR3 sequence is 13 residues long. The V gene's germline CDR1 is SEHNR and CDR2 FQNEAQ (reference sequence). Trimming shortened V by 1 base and J by 4 bases, and 7 bases separated the two germline ends. The DNA of the CDR3 is TGTGCCAGCAGCTTAGGGACGGCCACTGAAGCTTTCTTT. It specifies CASSLGTATEAFF.

The chain has TRBV12-3 or TRBV12-4 and TRBJ2-5, with 9 bases that match TRBD2. V shed 5 bases, J shed 7 bases, and the junction held 14 bases outside the gene matches. The CDR3 consists of 16 residues. CDR3 nucleotide sequence: TGTGCCAGCAGTCCTAGCGGGGACGCCCTGAGGGGGACCCAGTACTTC. Translation gives CASSPSGDALRGTQYF.

Only one count was recorded for this clonotype. The chain's CDR3 is CSVQGQGIRNTQYF. Written as DNA, the CDR3 is TGCAGCGTTCAGGGACAGGGGATTAGGAATACGCAGTATTTT. This chain connects TRBV29-1 to TRBJ2-3; the match to TRBD1 covers 10 bases. CDR1 and CDR2 (germline): SQVTM, ANQGSEA. The CDR3 has 14 residues. J was trimmed by 7 bases and V by 5 bases; bases with no gene match: 9.

This clonotype was counted a few times. The V and J genes are TRBV6-5 and TRBJ2-5; either TRBD1 or TRBD2 may fit D (5 bases each). Germline CDR1 and CDR2: MNHEY and SVGAGI. V shed 4 bases and J shed 2 bases, with 8 bases lying between them. This CDR3 spans 13 amino acids. The CDR3: CASSSWGQETQYF. As DNA, the CDR3 is TGTGCCAGCAGTTCTTGGGGGCAAGAGACCCAGTACTTC.

The chain joins TRBV6-5 to TRBJ2-1; D perhaps matches TRBD2 (6 bases). The germline V gene encodes CDR1 MNHEY and CDR2 SVGAGI. There are 14 residues in the CDR3. V dropped 6 bases and J dropped 6 bases, with 15 bases sitting between them. The CDR3 DNA is TGTGCCAGCAGGGGCGGGATCATCAGCAATGAGCAGTTCTTC. Translating it yields CASRGGIISNEQFF.

The gene calls are TRBV5-1 and TRBJ1-4; D not certain. The CDR3 covers 14 residues. The germline V and J ends were trimmed by 0 bases and 12 bases, with 15 bases remaining between them. Germline CDR1 SGHRS, CDR2 YFSETQ. The CDR3 DNA reads TGCGCCAGCAGCTTGGATATGCTGACATTCGAACTGTTTTTT. This gives the protein CASSLDMLTFELFF.